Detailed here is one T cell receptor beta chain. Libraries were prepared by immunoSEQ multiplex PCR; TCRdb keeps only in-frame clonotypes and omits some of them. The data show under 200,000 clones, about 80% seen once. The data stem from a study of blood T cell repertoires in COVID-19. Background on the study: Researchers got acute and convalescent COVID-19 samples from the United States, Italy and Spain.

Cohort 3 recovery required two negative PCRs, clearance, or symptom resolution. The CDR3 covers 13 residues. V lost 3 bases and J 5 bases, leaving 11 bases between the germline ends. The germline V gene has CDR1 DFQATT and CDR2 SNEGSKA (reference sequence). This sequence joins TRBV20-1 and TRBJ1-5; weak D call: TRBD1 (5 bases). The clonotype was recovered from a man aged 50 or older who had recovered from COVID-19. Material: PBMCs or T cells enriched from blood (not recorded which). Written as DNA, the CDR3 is TGCAGTGCTAGTGAAGACAGATATCAGCCCCAGCATTTT. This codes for CSASEDRYQPQHF.